This T cell receptor (beta chain) was obtained from a study of cytomegalovirus exposure and HLA in healthy donors. Across the study: HLA-typed donors were the source of roughly 85 million unique TCRs held in an early data release.

For this clone: Its cognate antigen is unknown. This CDR3 is also generated by other DNA sequences in the sample.

In the PCR, 60 Vbeta and 13 Jbeta primers were used. The table came from immunoSEQ multiplex PCR; TCRdb's copy has only in-frame clones and leaves some out. The table shows approximately 93,000 clones, with just under 80% occurring only once. The CDR3 spans 15 residues. Trimming removed 0 bases at V and 0 bases at J, with 7 bases between. CDR1 is SGHNT and CDR2 is YYREEE in the germline V gene (reference sequence). Broader study findings: Fewer N-insertions than the approximately 700-donor mean were reportedly shown by an Asian-associated ancestry cluster in a later analysis.

This receptor was identified in a woman aged 35 to 49 in good health and CMV-seronegative. The sample comprised PBMCs. This chain uses TRBV5-4 with TRBJ2-1; D not resolved. CDR3 residues: CASSLDLSSYNEQFF. CDR3 nucleotides: TGTGCCAGCAGCTTGGATCTCAGCTCCTACAATGAGCAGTTCTTC.